A single sample gave rise to the 9 T cell receptor beta chains below, sequenced in a study of T cell repertoires in aging, cancer and after chemotherapy. A mixed TRB-A/B primer pool amplified rearranged TRB by multiplex touch-down PCR. Each CDR3 protein is one row after TCRdb ran MiXCR on the multiplex PCR reads. The profile shows around 4,800 distinct CDR3 sequences, around 70% of them singletons. Amplification of TCR beta used genomic DNA extracted from peripheral blood. Sequenced input: blood. The source of these receptors is a human donor with a solid tumor.

The chain combines TRBV29-1 with TRBJ1-2; 7 bases line up with TRBD1. Germline V gene lookup returns CDR1 SQVTM and CDR2 ANQGSEA. After removal of 7 bases from V and 5 bases from J, the junction contained 7 bases not matched to a gene. This CDR3 is built from 12 residues. DNA for the CDR3: TGCAGCGCTCGACAGGGAGGGTATGGCTACACCTTC. Encoded protein: CSARQGGYGYTF.

Here the CDR3 DNA reads TGTGCCAGCAGCCGCAGGGGTGGAGCCGGCACTGAAGCTTTCTTT. Residues: CASSRRGGAGTEAFF. The J gene is TRBJ1-1, the V gene TRBV7-9; a weak D match, TRBD1 (6 bases). Germline assignment: CDR1 SEHNR and CDR2 FQNEAQ (reference sequence). The CDR3 sequence is 15 residues long. Trimming took 5 bases from V and 4 from J, leaving 17 bases between them. The full variable domain, completed using reference TRBV7-9 and TRBJ1-1, is DTGVSQNPRHKITKRGQNVTFRCDPISEHNRLYWYRQTLGQGPEFLTYFQNEAQLEKSRLLSDRFSAERPKGSFSTLEIQRTEQGDSAMYLCASSRRGGAGTEAFFGQGTRLTVV.

The chain employs TRBV20-1 and TRBJ1-1; D remains unclear. Germline-derived CDR1 and CDR2 are DFQATT and SNEGSKA (reference sequence). There are 14 residues in the CDR3. V dropped 6 bases and J dropped 3 bases, with 17 bases sitting between them. The CDR3 nucleotides read TGCAGTGCCCACCCCGGGTCTCAATACACTGAAGCTTTCTTT. Amino acid sequence: CSAHPGSQYTEAFF.

The sample holds a few counts of this clonotype. The chain carries TRBV7-9 and TRBJ1-5, with 7 bases identical to TRBD1. The trim removed 5 bases at V and 4 bases at J, leaving 2 bases unmatched. Germline assignment: CDR1 SEHNR and CDR2 FQNEAQ (reference sequence). This CDR3 region has 13 residues. Written as DNA, the CDR3 is TGTGCCAGCAGCGAGACAGGGAATCAGCCCCAGCATTTT. Translating it yields CASSETGNQPQHF.

This sequence joins TRBV5-6 and TRBJ1-2; perhaps TRBD1 as D (5 bases). Between the trimmed V and J ends, which lost 4 bases and 3 bases, there was a span of 16 bases. CDR3 length: 15 residues. Per the germline V gene, CDR1 is SGHDT and CDR2 is YYEEEE. DNA for the CDR3: TGTGCCAGCAGCCCGGACATCCCCGGGTACTATGGCTACACCTTC. Translation: CASSPDIPGYYGYTF. The entire variable domain, with the rest obtained from reference TRBV5-6 and TRBJ1-2, is as follows: DAGVTQSPTHLIKTRGQQVTLRCSPKSGHDTVSWYQQALGQGPQFIFQYYEEEERQRGNFPDRFSGHQFPNYSSELNVNALLLGDSALYLCASSPDIPGYYGYTFGSGTRLTVV.

The V call is TRBV5-6, the J call TRBJ2-7; D not certain. The CDR3 loop spans 14 amino acids. The V gene's germline CDR1 is SGHDT and CDR2 YYEEEE. The V end lost 7 bases, the J end lost 0 bases, and 14 bases lay between the germline ends. CDR3 coding DNA: TGTGCCAGCTCTAGGACGGAAAGCTCCTACGAGCAGTACTTC. Residues: CASSRTESSYEQYF.

The chain links TRBV6-1 to TRBJ2-1; 8 bases fit TRBD2. The J segment lost 2 bases and the V segment lost 7 bases, leaving 7 bases of the junction unmatched. The CDR3 consists of 15 residues. Germline values: CDR1 MNHNS, CDR2 SASEGT. This chain's CDR3 is CASTTGGGTYNEQFF. The CDR3 region has the DNA TGTGCCAGCACCACGGGGGGGGGGACCTACAATGAGCAGTTCTTC.

This rearrangement joins TRBV10-3 to TRBJ1-2, with D possibly being TRBD1 (5 bases). V was shortened by 6 bases and J by 5 bases, with 19 bases between the two germline ends. The CDR3 has 15 amino acids. CDR1 and CDR2 from the germline V gene are ENHRY and SYGVKD. CDR3 loop: CAIRAGTLEGYGYTF. The CDR3 DNA sequence: TGTGCCATCAGGGCAGGGACTCTGGAGGGGTATGGCTACACCTTC.

This chain joins TRBV5-1 and TRBJ1-1; 8 bases line up with TRBD1. The CDR3 loop spans 14 amino acids. Germline CDR1 reads SGHRS; CDR2 reads YFSETQ. Trimming removed 6 bases from V and 3 bases from J; junction bases left unmatched: 7. In DNA form, the CDR3 reads TGCGCCAGCACCCGGGACAGGAAGGACACTGAAGCTTTCTTT. Its protein is CASTRDRKDTEAFF.